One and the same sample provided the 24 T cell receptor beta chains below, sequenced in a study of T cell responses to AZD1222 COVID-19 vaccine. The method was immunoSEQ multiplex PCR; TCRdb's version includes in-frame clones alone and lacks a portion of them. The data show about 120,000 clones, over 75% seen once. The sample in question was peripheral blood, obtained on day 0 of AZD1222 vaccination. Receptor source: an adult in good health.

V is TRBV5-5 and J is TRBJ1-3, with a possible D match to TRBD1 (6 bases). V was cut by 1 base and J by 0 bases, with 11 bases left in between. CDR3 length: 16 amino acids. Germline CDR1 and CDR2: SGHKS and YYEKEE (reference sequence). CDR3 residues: CASSLFGQSSGNTIYF. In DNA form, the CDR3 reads TGTGCCAGCAGCTTGTTTGGACAGAGCTCTGGAAACACCATATATTTT.

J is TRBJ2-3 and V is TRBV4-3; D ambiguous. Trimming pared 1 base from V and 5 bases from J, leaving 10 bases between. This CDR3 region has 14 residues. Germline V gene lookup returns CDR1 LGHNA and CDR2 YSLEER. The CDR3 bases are TGCGCCAGCAGCCAAGTTAAGGCCGGAGATACGCAGTATTTT. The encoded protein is CASSQVKAGDTQYF.

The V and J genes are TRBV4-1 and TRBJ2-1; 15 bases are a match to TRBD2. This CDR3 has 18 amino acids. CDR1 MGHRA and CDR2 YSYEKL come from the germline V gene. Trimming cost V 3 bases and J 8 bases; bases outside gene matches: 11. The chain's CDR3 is CASSQVGLAGGRGDEQFF. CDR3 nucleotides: TGCGCCAGCAGCCAGGTAGGACTAGCGGGGGGGCGGGGAGATGAGCAGTTCTTC.

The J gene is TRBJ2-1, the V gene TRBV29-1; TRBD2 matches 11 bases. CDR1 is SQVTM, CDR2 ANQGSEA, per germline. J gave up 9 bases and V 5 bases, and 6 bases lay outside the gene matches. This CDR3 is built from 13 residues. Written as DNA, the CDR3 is TGCAGCGTTTTTAGCGGGGGGGCTTTTGAGCAGTTCTTC. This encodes CSVFSGGAFEQFF.

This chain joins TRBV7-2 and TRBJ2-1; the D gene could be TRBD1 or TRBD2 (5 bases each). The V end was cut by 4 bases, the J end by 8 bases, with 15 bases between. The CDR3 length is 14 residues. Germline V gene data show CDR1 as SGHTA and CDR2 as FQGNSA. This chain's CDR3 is CASSSFPGGYEQFF. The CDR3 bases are TGTGCCAGCAGCTCATTCCCTGGGGGATATGAGCAGTTCTTC.

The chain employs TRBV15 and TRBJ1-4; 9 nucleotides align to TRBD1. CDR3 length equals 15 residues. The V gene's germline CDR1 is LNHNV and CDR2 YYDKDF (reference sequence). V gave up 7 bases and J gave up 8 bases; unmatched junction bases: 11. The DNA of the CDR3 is TGTGCCACCACCACGGACAGGGGATGGCACGAAAAACTGTTTTTT. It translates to CATTTDRGWHEKLFF.

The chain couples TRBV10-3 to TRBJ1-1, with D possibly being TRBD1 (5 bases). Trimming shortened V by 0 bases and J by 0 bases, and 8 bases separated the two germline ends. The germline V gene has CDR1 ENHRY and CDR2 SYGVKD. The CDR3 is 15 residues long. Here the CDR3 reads CAISESTRVNTEAFF. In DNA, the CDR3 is TGTGCCATCAGTGAGTCGACCAGGGTGAACACTGAAGCTTTCTTT.

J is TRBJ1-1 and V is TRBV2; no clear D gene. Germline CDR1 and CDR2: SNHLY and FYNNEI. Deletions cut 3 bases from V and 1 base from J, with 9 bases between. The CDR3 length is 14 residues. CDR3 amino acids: CASSDKTANTEAFF. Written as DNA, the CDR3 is TGTGCCAGCAGTGACAAGACGGCGAACACTGAAGCTTTCTTT.

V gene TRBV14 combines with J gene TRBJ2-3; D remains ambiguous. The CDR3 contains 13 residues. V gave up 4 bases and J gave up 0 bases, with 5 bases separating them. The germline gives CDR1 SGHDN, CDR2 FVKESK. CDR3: CASSPISTDTQYF. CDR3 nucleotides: TGTGCCAGCAGCCCCATCAGCACAGATACGCAGTATTTT.

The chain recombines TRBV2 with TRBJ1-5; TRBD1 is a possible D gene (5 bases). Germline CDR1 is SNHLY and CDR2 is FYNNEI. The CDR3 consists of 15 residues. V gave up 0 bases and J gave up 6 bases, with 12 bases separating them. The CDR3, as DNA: TGTGCCAGCAGTGAAGCGCTGGCGGGGGGTCAGCCCCAGCATTTT. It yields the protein CASSEALAGGQPQHF.

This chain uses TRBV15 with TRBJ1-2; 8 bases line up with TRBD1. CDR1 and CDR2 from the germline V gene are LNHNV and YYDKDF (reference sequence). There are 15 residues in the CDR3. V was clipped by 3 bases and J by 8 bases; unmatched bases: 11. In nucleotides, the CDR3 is TGTGCCACCAGCAGGGCTATAGGACAGGGACGAGGCTACACCTTC. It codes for CATSRAIGQGRGYTF. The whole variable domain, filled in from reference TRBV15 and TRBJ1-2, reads DAMVIQNPRYQVTQFGKPVTLSCSQTLNHNVMYWYQQKSSQAPKLLFHYYDKDFNNEADTPDNFQSRRPNTSFCFLDIRSPGLGDTAMYLCATSRAIGQGRGYTFGSGTRLTVV.

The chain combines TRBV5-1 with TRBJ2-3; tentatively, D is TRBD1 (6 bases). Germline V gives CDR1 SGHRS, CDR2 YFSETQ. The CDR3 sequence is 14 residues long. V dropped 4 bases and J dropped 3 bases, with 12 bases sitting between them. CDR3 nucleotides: TGCGCCAGCAGCACAAGGGGGAGTACAGATACGCAGTATTTT. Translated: CASSTRGSTDTQYF.

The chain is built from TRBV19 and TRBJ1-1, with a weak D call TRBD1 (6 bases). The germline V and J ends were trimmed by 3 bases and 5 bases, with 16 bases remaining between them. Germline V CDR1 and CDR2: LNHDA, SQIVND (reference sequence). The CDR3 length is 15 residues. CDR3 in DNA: TGTGCCAGTAGTATGTGGGGGGGCGCGGGTACTGAAGCTTTCTTT. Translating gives CASSMWGGAGTEAFF.

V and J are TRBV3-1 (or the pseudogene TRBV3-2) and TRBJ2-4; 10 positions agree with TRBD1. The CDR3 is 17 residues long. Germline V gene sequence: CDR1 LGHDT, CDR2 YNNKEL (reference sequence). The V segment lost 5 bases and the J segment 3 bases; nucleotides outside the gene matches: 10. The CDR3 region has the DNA TGTGCCAGCAGCGCACGACAGGGGGCTATTCTCAAAAACATTCAGTACTTC. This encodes CASSARQGAILKNIQYF.

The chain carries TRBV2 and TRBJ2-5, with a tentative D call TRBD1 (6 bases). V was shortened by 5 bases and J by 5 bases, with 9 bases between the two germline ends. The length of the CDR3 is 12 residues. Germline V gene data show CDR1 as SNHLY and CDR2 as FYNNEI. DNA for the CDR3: TGTGCCAGCAGTAACAGGGACGAGACCCAGTACTTC. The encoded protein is CASSNRDETQYF. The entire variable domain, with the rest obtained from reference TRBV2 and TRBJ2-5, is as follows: EPEVTQTPSHQVTQMGQEVILRCVPISNHLYFYWYRQILGQKVEFLVSFYNNEISEKSEIFDDQFSVERPDGSNFTLKIRSTKLEDSAMYFCASSNRDETQYFGPGTRLLVL.

CDR3 residues: CASSLMGGAIYEQYF. As DNA, the CDR3 is TGTGCCAGCAGCTTAATGGGGGGCGCGATCTACGAGCAGTACTTC. This chain links TRBV7-8 with TRBJ2-7; D may correspond to TRBD1 or TRBD2 (6 bases each). The CDR3 has 15 residues. Trimming cost V 2 bases and J 3 bases, with 14 bases left between them. Germline CDR1 reads SGHVS; CDR2 reads FQNEAQ.

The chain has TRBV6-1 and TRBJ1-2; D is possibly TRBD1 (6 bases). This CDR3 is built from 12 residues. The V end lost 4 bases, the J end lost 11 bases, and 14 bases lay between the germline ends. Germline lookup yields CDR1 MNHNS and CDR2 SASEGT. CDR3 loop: CASSVAGVRYTF. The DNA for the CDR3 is TGTGCCAGCAGTGTAGCAGGGGTACGGTACACCTTC.

The CDR3 region is CASSQDRIYGNTIYF. DNA of the CDR3: TGCGCCAGCAGCCAAGACAGGATCTATGGAAACACCATATATTTT. The rearrangement joins TRBV4-1 to TRBJ1-3; no clear D gene. This CDR3 has 15 amino acids. V shed 0 bases and J shed 3 bases, with 9 bases lying between them. Per germline, CDR1 MGHRA and CDR2 YSYEKL.

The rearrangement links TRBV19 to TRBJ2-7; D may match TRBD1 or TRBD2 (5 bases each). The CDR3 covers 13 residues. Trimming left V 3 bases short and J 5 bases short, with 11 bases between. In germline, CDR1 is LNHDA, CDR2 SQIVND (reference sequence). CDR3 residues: CASSMVRGDEQYF. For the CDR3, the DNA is TGTGCCAGTAGTATGGTTCGAGGGGACGAGCAGTACTTC.

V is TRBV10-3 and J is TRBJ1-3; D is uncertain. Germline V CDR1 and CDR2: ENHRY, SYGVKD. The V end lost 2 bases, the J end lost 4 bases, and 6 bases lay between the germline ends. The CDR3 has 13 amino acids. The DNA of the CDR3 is TGTGCCATCAGTGAGAAACACGGAAACACCATATATTTT. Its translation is CAISEKHGNTIYF.

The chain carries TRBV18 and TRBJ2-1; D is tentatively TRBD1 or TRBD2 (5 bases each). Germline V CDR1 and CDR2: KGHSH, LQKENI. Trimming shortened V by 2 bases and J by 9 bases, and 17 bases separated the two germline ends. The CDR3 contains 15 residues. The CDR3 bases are TGTGCCAGCTCACCAGGGGACCCAACGGCCGCTGAGCAGTTCTTC. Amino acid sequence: CASSPGDPTAAEQFF. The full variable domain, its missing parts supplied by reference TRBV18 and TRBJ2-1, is NAGVMQNPRHLVRRRGQEARLRCSPMKGHSHVYWYRQLPEEGLKFMVYLQKENIIDESGMPKERFSAEFPKEGPSILRIQQVVRGDSAAYFCASSPGDPTAAEQFFGPGTRLTVL.

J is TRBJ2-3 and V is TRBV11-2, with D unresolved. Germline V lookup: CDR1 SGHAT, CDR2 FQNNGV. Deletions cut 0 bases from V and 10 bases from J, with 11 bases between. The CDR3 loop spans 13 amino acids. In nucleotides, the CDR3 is TGTGCCAGCAGCTTAGATCTACAGTTGGCGCAGTATTTT. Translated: CASSLDLQLAQYF.

The CDR3 DNA sequence: TGTGCCAGCAGCTTACTAGCGGGAGTGTACAATGAGCAGTTCTTC. It translates to CASSLLAGVYNEQFF. The chain joins TRBV7-9 to TRBJ2-1; the match to TRBD2 covers 10 bases. Per the germline V gene, CDR1 is SEHNR and CDR2 is FQNEAQ (reference sequence). V shed 2 bases and J 4 bases; nucleotides not matched to a gene: 2. CDR3 length: 15 residues.

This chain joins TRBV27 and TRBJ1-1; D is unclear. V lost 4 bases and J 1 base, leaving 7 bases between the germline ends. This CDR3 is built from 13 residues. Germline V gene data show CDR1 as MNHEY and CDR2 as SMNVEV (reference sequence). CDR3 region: CASSSTWNTEAFF. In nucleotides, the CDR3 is TGTGCCAGCAGTTCTACGTGGAACACTGAAGCTTTCTTT.